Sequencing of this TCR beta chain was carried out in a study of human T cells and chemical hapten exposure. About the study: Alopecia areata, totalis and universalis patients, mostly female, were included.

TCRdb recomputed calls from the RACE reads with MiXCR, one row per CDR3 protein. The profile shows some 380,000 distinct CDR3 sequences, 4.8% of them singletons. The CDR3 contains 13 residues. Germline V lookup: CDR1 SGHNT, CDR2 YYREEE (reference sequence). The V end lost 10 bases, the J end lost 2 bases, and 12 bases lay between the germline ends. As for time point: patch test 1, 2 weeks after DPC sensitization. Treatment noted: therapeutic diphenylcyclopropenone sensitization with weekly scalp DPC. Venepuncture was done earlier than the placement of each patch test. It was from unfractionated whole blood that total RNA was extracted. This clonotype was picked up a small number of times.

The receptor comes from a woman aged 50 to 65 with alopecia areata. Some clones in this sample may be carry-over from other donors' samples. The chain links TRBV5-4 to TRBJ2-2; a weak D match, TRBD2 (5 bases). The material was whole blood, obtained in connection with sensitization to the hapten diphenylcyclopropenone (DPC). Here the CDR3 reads CAWEHRNTGELFF. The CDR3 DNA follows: TGTGCCTGGGAGCACCGAAACACCGGGGAGCTGTTTTTT. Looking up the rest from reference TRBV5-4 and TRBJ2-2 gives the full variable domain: ETGVTQSPTHLIKTRGQQVTLRCSSQSGHNTVSWYQQALGQGPQFIFQYYREEENGRGNFPPRFSGLQFPNYSSELNVNALELDDSALYLCAWEHRNTGELFFGEGSRLTVL.